One sample yielded the 7 T cell receptor beta chains listed below, sequenced in a study of blood T cells in healthy people across ages. With a J-beta primer mix and a sample-barcoded 5' primer, a second PCR ran about 6 to 11 cycles. Via MiXCR, TCRdb re-called the 5' RACE reads, giving one row per CDR3 protein. The sample yields approximately 780,000 distinct CDR3 sequences, 25% to 30% seen once. Separately, the same data were catalogued under a study of T cells of mothers and their children.

The sequenced sample consisted of blood. The receptors shown here come from a boy between 10 and 17 years old in good health.

This clonotype has a handful of counts. The chain employs TRBV9 and TRBJ2-4; D may be TRBD2 (6 bases). CDR1 and CDR2 from the germline V gene are SGDLS and YYNGEE. CDR3 length equals 16 residues. V lost 0 bases, J lost 5 bases, and 15 bases lay in between. In DNA form, the CDR3 reads TGTGCCAGCAGCGTAGAGACGGGAGTAGGCGAAAACATTCAGTACTTC. It translates to CASSVETGVGENIQYF.

The chain couples TRBV5-5 to TRBJ1-3; D is undetermined. The germline gives CDR1 SGHKS, CDR2 YYEKEE (reference sequence). Trimming pared 3 bases from V and 0 bases from J, leaving 13 bases between. The CDR3 spans 16 residues. The CDR3 spells CASSSRRESSGNTIYF. CDR3 sequence (DNA): TGTGCCAGCAGCTCCCGGCGGGAGAGCTCTGGAAACACCATATATTTT. The full variable domain, in which reference TRBV5-5 and TRBJ1-3 provide the parts outside the CDR3, is DAGVTQSPTHLIKTRGQQVTLRCSPISGHKSVSWYQQVLGQGPQFIFQYYEKEERGRGNFPDRFSARQFPNYSSELNVNALLLGDSALYLCASSSRRESSGNTIYFGEGSWLTVV.

The chain has TRBV7-9 and TRBJ2-1; the D call may be TRBD1 or TRBD2 (5 bases each). This CDR3 comprises 12 residues. V was pared by 11 bases and J by 8 bases, with 16 bases between. The germline V gene encodes CDR1 SEHNR and CDR2 FQNEAQ (reference sequence). The CDR3 region has the DNA TGTGCCTCAGAGGGGCCGTCGGATGAGCAGTTCTTC. It encodes CASEGPSDEQFF.

The rearrangement uses TRBV10-2 and TRBJ2-1, with 7 bases lining up with TRBD1. The CDR3 is 17 amino acids. V shed 5 bases, J shed 1 base, and the junction held 11 bases outside the gene matches. Germline assignment: CDR1 WSHSY and CDR2 SAAADI. CDR3 DNA sequence: TGCGCCAGCAGTATACATCGACAGGGTGAATCCTACAATGAGCAGTTCTTC. Its translation: CASSIHRQGESYNEQFF.

This clonotype was recorded a few times. Mismatch with germline at one junction end may stem from a read error. V usage is TRBV12-3 or TRBV12-4 and J usage is TRBJ1-2; TRBD1 might be the D (6 bases). The CDR3 runs to 14 residues. DNA of the CDR3: TGTGTCAGCACACAGGGATGGGGTGTCTATGGCTACACCTTC. Translated: CVSTQGWGVYGYTF.

The genes are TRBV14 and TRBJ1-1; 8 positions match TRBD1. The CDR3 is made up of 18 amino acids. Germline CDR1 SGHDN, CDR2 FVKESK. The V and J ends lost 1 base and 2 bases, in that order; junction bases with no gene match: 12. In nucleotides, the CDR3 is TGTGCCAGCAGCCAAGGGAAAGCCGGGACAGGATTTAACACTGAAGCTTTCTTT. This translates into CASSQGKAGTGFNTEAFF.

This chain links TRBV10-3 with TRBJ2-3, with a tentative D call TRBD1 (5 bases). Germline CDR1 reads ENHRY; CDR2 reads SYGVKD. The CDR3 has 16 residues. V was trimmed by 3 bases and J by 2 bases, leaving 15 bases between them. The CDR3 nucleotides are TGTGCCATCAGTGAATACGGGCAGGACACCACAGATACGCAGTATTTT. It is translated as CAISEYGQDTTDTQYF.